Sequencing of this T cell receptor beta chain was carried out in a study of blood T cell repertoires in COVID-19. Germline V gene sequence: CDR1 GTSNPN, CDR2 SVGIG (reference sequence). The CDR3 covers 13 residues. V lost 0 bases and J lost 3; bases outside the gene matches: 1. Measured with immunoSEQ multiplex PCR; TCRdb has only the in-frame clones, and not every one. The table records roughly 420,000 clones, 88% of them present only once. This chain uses TRBV30 with TRBJ2-7, with 8 bases aligning to TRBD1. This TCR derives from a woman aged 25 to 39 with acute COVID-19. The sequenced sample was PBMCs or T cells enriched from blood (not recorded which). In DNA, the CDR3 is TGTGCCTGGAGTGTCGACAGGGGCTACGAGCAGTACTTC. It is translated as CAWSVDRGYEQYF.